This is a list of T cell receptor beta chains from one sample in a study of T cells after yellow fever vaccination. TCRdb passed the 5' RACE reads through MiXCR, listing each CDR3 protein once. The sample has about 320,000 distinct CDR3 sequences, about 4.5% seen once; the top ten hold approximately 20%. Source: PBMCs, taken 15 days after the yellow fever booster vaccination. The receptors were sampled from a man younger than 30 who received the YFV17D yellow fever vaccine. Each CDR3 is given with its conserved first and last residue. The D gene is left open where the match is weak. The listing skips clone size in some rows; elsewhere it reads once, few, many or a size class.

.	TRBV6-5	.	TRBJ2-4	CASRGTPPFFNIQYF	TGTGCCAGCAGAGGGACTCCCCCTTTTTTTAACATTCAGTACTTC
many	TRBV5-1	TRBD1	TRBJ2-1	CASSVMTGNNEQFF	TGCGCCAGCAGCGTGATGACAGGGAACAATGAGCAGTTCTTC
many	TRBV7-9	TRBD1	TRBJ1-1	CASSHPGQGNTEAFF	TGTGCCAGCAGCCATCCGGGACAGGGGAACACTGAAGCTTTCTTT
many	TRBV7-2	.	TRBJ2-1	CASSLAWGRYNEQFF	TGTGCCAGCAGCTTAGCGTGGGGGCGTTACAATGAGCAGTTCTTC
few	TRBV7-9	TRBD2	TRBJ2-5	CASSSSWTSGRPPETQYF	TGTGCCAGCAGCTCCTCTTGGACTAGCGGGCGCCCCCCGGAGACCCAGTACTTC
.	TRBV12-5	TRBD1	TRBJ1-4	CASARDSLNEKLFF	TGTGCTAGTGCTCGGGACAGCCTTAATGAAAAACTGTTTTTT
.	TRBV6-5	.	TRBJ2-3	CASSSALGERDTQYF	TGTGCCAGCAGTTCTGCGCTAGGCGAGAGGGATACGCAGTATTTT
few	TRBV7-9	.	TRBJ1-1	CASSLGGGGNTEAFF	TGTGCCAGCAGCTTAGGAGGCGGAGGGAACACTGAAGCTTTCTTT
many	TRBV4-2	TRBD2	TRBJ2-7	CASSQGLAGGYEQYF	TGTGCCAGCAGCCAAGGACTAGCGGGGGGGTACGAGCAGTACTTC
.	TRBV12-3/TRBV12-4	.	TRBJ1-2	CASSSSGDYGYTF	TGTGCCAGCAGTTCCTCAGGGGACTATGGCTACACCTTC
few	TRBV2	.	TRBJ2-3	CASSVSPYTQYF	TGTGCCAGCAGTGTTTCACCCTATACGCAGTATTTT
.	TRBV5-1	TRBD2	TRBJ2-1	CASRIFSGVGEQFF	TGCGCCAGCAGGATTTTTAGCGGGGTCGGTGAGCAGTTCTTC
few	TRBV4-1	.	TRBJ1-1	CASSRLGEQLEAFF	TGCGCCAGCAGCCGCCTAGGTGAGCAGCTTGAAGCTTTCTTT
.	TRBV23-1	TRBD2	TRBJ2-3	CASSPLGTSGGGTDTQYF	TGCGCCAGCAGTCCCCTCGGGACTAGCGGGGGAGGCACAGATACGCAGTATTTT
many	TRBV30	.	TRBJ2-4	CATSRVAKNIQYF	TGTGCGACCAGCCGGGTAGCCAAAAACATTCAGTACTTC
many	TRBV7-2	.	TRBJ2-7	CASSPFRAEQYF	TGTGCCAGCAGCCCCTTTCGGGCCGAGCAGTACTTC
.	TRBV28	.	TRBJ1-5	CASTPGNQPQHF	TGTGCCAGCACCCCGGGGAATCAGCCCCAGCATTTT
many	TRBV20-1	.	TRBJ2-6	CSADGGFSGANVLTF	TGCAGTGCTGATGGAGGCTTCTCTGGGGCCAACGTCCTGACTTTC
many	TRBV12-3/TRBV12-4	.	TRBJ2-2	CASSFSLRAGELFF	TGTGCCAGCAGTTTCTCCCTCCGAGCCGGGGAGCTGTTTTTT
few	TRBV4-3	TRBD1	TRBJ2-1	CASSQDAEGTGGYNEQFF	TGCGCCAGCAGCCAAGATGCAGAGGGGACAGGGGGCTACAATGAGCAGTTCTTC
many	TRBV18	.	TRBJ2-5	CASSPDRREETQYF	TGTGCCAGCTCACCCGACAGGCGAGAAGAGACCCAGTACTTC
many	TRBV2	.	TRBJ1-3	CARRQSSGNTIYF	TGTGCCAGGCGCCAAAGCTCTGGAAACACCATATATTTT
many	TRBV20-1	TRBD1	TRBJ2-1	CSARGTGDTTYNEQFF	TGCAGTGCTAGAGGGACAGGGGATACGACTTACAATGAGCAGTTCTTC
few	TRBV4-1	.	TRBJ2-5	CASSPQGPETQYF	TGCGCCAGCAGCCCCCAGGGGCCAGAGACCCAGTACTTC
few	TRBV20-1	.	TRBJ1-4	CSARGGAINEKLFF	TGCAGTGCTAGAGGCGGGGCGATTAATGAAAAACTGTTTTTT
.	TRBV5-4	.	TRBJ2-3	CASSRRSSATTDTQYF	TGTGCCAGCAGCCGACGATCTAGCGCCACCACAGATACGCAGTATTTT
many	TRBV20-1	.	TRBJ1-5	CSASLSGGGNQPQHF	TGCAGTGCTAGTCTATCCGGGGGCGGGAATCAGCCCCAGCATTTT
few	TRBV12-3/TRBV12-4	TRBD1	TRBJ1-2	CASSPTAGGLAYGYTF	TGTGCCAGCAGCCCTACGGCAGGGGGCTTAGCCTATGGCTACACCTTC
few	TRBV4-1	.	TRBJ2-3	CASSQRGADTQYF	TGCGCCAGCAGCCAACGGGGGGCTGATACGCAGTATTTT
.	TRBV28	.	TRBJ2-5	CASSPFEGGRETQYF	TGTGCCAGCAGTCCTTTCGAGGGGGGTAGGGAGACCCAGTACTTC
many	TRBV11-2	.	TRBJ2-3	CASSLFGADSPTDTQYF	TGTGCCAGCAGCTTATTTGGGGCAGACTCCCCCACAGATACGCAGTATTTT
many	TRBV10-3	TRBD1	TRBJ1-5	CAISESGTDQPQHF	TGTGCCATCAGTGAATCCGGGACAGATCAGCCCCAGCATTTT
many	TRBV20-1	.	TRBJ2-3	CSARDTRGTETDTQYF	TGCAGTGCTAGAGATACGCGGGGAACTGAGACAGATACGCAGTATTTT
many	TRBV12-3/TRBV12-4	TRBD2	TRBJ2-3	CASSSPSGGAPDTQYF	TGTGCCAGCAGTTCCCCCAGCGGGGGGGCCCCAGATACGCAGTATTTT
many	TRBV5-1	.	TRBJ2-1	CASSRALGNEQFF	TGCGCCAGCAGCAGGGCATTAGGGAATGAGCAGTTCTTC
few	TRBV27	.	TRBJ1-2	CASSYAGDWSGYTF	TGTGCCAGCAGTTACGCAGGGGATTGGAGTGGCTACACCTTC
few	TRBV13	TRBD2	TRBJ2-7	CASSLAGGGLSYEQYF	TGTGCCAGCAGCTTAGCGGGGGGAGGCCTGTCCTACGAGCAGTACTTC
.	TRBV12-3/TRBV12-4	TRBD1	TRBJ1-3	CASSNTGGSGNTIYF	TGTGCCAGCAGCAATACAGGGGGCTCTGGAAACACCATATATTTT
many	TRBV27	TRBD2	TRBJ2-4	CASSLSRASGGNIQYF	TGTGCCAGCAGTTTATCGAGGGCCAGCGGGGGGAACATTCAGTACTTC
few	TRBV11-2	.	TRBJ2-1	CASSPISSSYNEQFF	TGTGCCAGCAGCCCGATCAGCAGCTCCTACAATGAGCAGTTCTTC
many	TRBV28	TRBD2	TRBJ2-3	CASSLAGANTDTQYF	TGTGCCAGCAGTCTAGCGGGGGCCAACACAGATACGCAGTATTTT
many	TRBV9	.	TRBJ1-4	CASSDPGPNEKLFF	TGTGCCAGCAGCGATCCGGGACCTAATGAAAAACTGTTTTTT
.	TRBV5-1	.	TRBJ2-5	CASSLGGPSGEETQYF	TGCGCCAGCAGCTTGGGGGGGCCTAGCGGTGAAGAGACCCAGTACTTC
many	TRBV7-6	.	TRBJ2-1	CASSLDPGGLSEQFF	TGTGCCAGCAGCTTAGACCCTGGGGGCCTAAGTGAGCAGTTCTTC
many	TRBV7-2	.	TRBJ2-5	CASSPTSVRDLETQYF	TGTGCCAGCAGCCCTACTTCGGTACGGGATTTAGAGACCCAGTACTTC
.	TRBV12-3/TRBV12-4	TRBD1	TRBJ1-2	CASRKDRELYGYTF	TGTGCCAGCAGGAAGGACAGGGAGTTATATGGCTACACCTTC
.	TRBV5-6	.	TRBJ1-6	CASSLRTRSSPLHF	TGTGCCAGCAGCTTGAGGACTCGGTCATCACCCCTCCACTTT
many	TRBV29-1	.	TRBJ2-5	CSVTRDLGTETQYF	TGCAGCGTCACAAGGGACCTCGGGACCGAGACCCAGTACTTC
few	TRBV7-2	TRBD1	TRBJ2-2	CASSSQGAFFNAGELFF	TGTGCCAGCAGCTCCCAGGGGGCCTTTTTTAACGCCGGGGAGCTGTTTTTT
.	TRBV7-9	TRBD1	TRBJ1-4	CASSSKDRAREKLFF	TGTGCCAGCAGCTCAAAGGACAGGGCACGAGAAAAACTGTTTTTT
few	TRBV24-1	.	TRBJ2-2	CATRASNTGELFF	TGTGCCACCAGGGCCAGCAACACCGGGGAGCTGTTTTTT
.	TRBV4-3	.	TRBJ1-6	CASSQDPGFRGRNSPLHF	TGCGCCAGCAGCCAAGATCCGGGGTTCCGGGGACGGAATTCACCCCTCCACTTT
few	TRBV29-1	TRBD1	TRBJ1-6	CSVQPHRGSYNSPLHF	TGCAGCGTTCAGCCCCACAGGGGCTCCTATAATTCACCCCTCCACTTT
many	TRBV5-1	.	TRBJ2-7	CASSPRGYYEQYF	TGCGCCAGCAGCCCCAGGGGATACTACGAGCAGTACTTC
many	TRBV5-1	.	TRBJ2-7	CASRGVLLSYEQYF	TGCGCCAGCAGGGGGGTCCTTCTCTCCTACGAGCAGTACTTC
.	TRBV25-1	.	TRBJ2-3	CASSVPGLSSTDTQYF	TGTGCCAGCAGTGTTCCAGGATTATCTAGCACAGATACGCAGTATTTT
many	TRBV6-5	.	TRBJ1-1	CASTSAGYEAFF	TGTGCCAGCACCAGCGCAGGCTATGAAGCTTTCTTT
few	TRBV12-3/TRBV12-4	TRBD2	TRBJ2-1	CASVLAGGSYNEQFF	TGTGCCAGCGTCCTAGCGGGGGGTTCCTACAATGAGCAGTTCTTC
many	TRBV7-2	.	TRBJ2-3	CASSWVGASDTQYF	TGTGCCAGCAGCTGGGTAGGCGCGTCAGATACGCAGTATTTT